This passage covers 32 T cell receptor beta chains from one sample sequenced in a study of regulatory T cells in long-lasting Graves disease. This sample's time point: newly diagnosed GD, antithyroid drugs for less than 3 months. PBMC RNA was the source of the TCR library. iRepertoire HTBI primers and Arm-PCR of CDR3 regions built TCR beta libraries. MiXCR, run by TCRdb on the multiplex PCR reads, gives a single entry per CDR3 protein. The data show 600,000 to 650,000 distinct CDR3 sequences, roughly 15% seen once. These data were likewise used in another study, on T cells in Graves' hyperthyroidism and ophthalmopathy.

The specimen was peripheral blood mononuclear cells (PBMCs), collected at new diagnosis, from a patient treated with antithyroid drugs. The receptor source for this set is a woman in her 30s with Graves disease.

This clonotype was detected only once. One end of the junction varies from germline; a read error may be responsible. This sequence joins TRBV7-7 and TRBJ2-7, with D possibly being TRBD1 or TRBD2 (5 bases each). The CDR3 consists of 14 residues. The germline V gene has CDR1 SSHAT and CDR2 FNYEAQ (reference sequence). In DNA form, the CDR3 reads TGTGCTAGCAGCTTAAAACCGGGGCCTAGCGAGCAGTACTTC. Its translation: CASSLKPGPSEQYF.

This clonotype came up a few times. V is TRBV7-6 and J is TRBJ2-2, with 9 bases lining up with TRBD1. Germline assignment: CDR1 SGHVS and CDR2 FNYEAQ. This CDR3 spans 15 amino acids. The ends lost 4 bases at V and 6 bases at J; junction bases unmatched: 6. The CDR3 nucleotides read TGTGCCAGCAGCTCTGGACAGGGGAAGCCCGGGGAGCTGTTTTTT. This gives the protein CASSSGQGKPGELFF. The whole variable domain, remainder taken from reference TRBV7-6 and TRBJ2-2, is GAGVSQSPRYKVTKRGQDVALRCDPISGHVSLYWYRQALGQGPEFLTYFNYEAQQDKSGLPNDRFSAERPEGSISTLTIQRTEQRDSAMYRCASSSGQGKPGELFFGEGSRLTVL.

This clonotype was picked up a small number of times. J is TRBJ2-7 and V is TRBV9; TRBD1 agrees at 9 bases. The CDR3 sequence is 15 residues long. CDR1 and CDR2 from the germline V gene are SGDLS and YYNGEE. Trimming at V came to 0 bases and at J to 5 bases, leaving 6 bases not matched to a gene. In nucleotides, the CDR3 is TGTGCCAGCAGCGTAGAAGGGACAGGGAACGACGAGCAGTACTTC. It codes for CASSVEGTGNDEQYF.

With regard to this clonotype: A clone one base away is much larger, so this may be a read error. The rearrangement links TRBV7-9 to TRBJ1-5; D is uncertain. This CDR3 contains 12 residues. V was clipped by 1 base and J by 6 bases, with 4 bases between them. CDR1 and CDR2 from the germline V gene are SEHNR and FQNEAQ (reference sequence). This CDR3 is CASSLDCQPQHF. CDR3 nucleotide sequence: TGTGCCAGCAGCTTAGACTGTCAGCCCCAGCATTTT.

This clonotype has ten or more counts. The CDR3: CASSYVSLGQNMNTEAFF. The CDR3 DNA sequence: TGTGCCAGCAGTTACGTTAGCCTGGGACAGAACATGAACACTGAAGCTTTCTTT. The chain links TRBV6-5 to TRBJ1-1, with 7 bases fitting TRBD1. This CDR3 is built from 18 residues. V gave up 2 bases and J gave up 0 bases; unmatched junction bases: 12. Germline-derived CDR1 and CDR2 are MNHEY and SVGAGI.

Ten or more counts support this clonotype. V is TRBV20-1 and J is TRBJ2-2; the match to TRBD2 covers 9 bases. CDR1 and CDR2 from the germline V gene are DFQATT and SNEGSKA (reference sequence). The CDR3 is 15 amino acids. The ends lost 4 bases at V and 5 bases at J; junction bases unmatched: 8. CDR3 residues: CSAKRIAGVTGELFF. In DNA, the CDR3 is TGCAGTGCTAAAAGGATAGCGGGAGTAACCGGGGAGCTGTTTTTT.

This clonotype was seen at least ten times. The rearrangement links TRBV27 to TRBJ2-5; TRBD2 matches 12 bases. Germline V gene lookup returns CDR1 MNHEY and CDR2 SMNVEV (reference sequence). The CDR3 covers 15 residues. J gave up 3 bases and V 3 bases, and 2 bases lay outside the gene matches. The DNA of the CDR3 is TGTGCCAGCAGTTTTTGGACTAGCGGGAAAGAGACCCAGTACTTC. Translating it yields CASSFWTSGKETQYF.

This clonotype occurred many times. This chain uses TRBV28 with TRBJ1-2; TRBD1 might be the D (6 bases). Looked up from germline, CDR1 is MDHEN and CDR2 is SYDVKM. This CDR3 has 14 residues. Trimming took off 2 bases at V and 2 bases at J, with 9 bases between the two ends. The DNA of the CDR3 is TGTGCCAGCAGTTTACAGGGGTGGAACTATGGCTACACCTTC. It specifies CASSLQGWNYGYTF.

This clonotype appeared many times. The chain has TRBV11-1 and TRBJ1-4, with D unclear. The CDR3 is 12 residues long. Germline CDR1 and CDR2: SGHAT and FQDESV (reference sequence). With 1 base removed from V and 14 bases from J, the gap between germline ends came to 11 bases. The CDR3: CASSLEPPRLFF. CDR3 DNA sequence: TGTGCCAGCAGCTTAGAGCCACCTCGTCTGTTTTTT.

The chain recombines TRBV20-1 with TRBJ2-1, with TRBD2 identical over 12 bases. Germline assignment: CDR1 DFQATT and CDR2 SNEGSKA (reference sequence). Trimming took 1 base from V and 2 from J; bases not matched to a gene: 3. The CDR3 extends over 16 amino acids. This CDR3 is CSARGLAGGPYNEQFF. The CDR3 DNA reads TGCAGTGCTAGAGGGCTAGCGGGAGGGCCCTACAATGAGCAGTTCTTC.

This clonotype came up many times. This sequence joins TRBV6-1 and TRBJ1-1, with D possibly being TRBD1 (6 bases). This CDR3 has 12 residues. Per germline, CDR1 MNHNS and CDR2 SASEGT. Between the trimmed V and J ends, which lost 4 bases and 4 bases, there was a span of 7 bases. CDR3 loop: CASSVQGTEAFF. In nucleotides, the CDR3 is TGTGCCAGCAGTGTACAGGGCACTGAAGCTTTCTTT.

The chain combines TRBV20-1 with TRBJ2-1, with D tentatively TRBD1 (6 bases). The CDR3 consists of 13 residues. Trimming took 4 bases from V and 6 from J, leaving 13 bases between them. Germline V CDR1 and CDR2: DFQATT, SNEGSKA (reference sequence). This chain's CDR3 is CSAMTGDTNEQFF. In DNA form, the CDR3 reads TGCAGTGCTATGACAGGAGACACCAATGAGCAGTTCTTC.

This clonotype turned up a few times. With a much larger clone just one base away, this may be a read error. The gene calls are TRBV2 and TRBJ2-5; D uncertain. The CDR3 length is 13 residues. Germline V gene data show CDR1 as SNHLY and CDR2 as FYNNEI. In nucleotides, the CDR3 is TGTGCCAGCACCGGGCAGTTCCAAGAGATCCAGTACTTC. Residues: CASTGQFQEIQYF.

In its sample, this clonotype was seen many times. The V call is TRBV7-8, the J call TRBJ2-1; 9 bases line up with TRBD2. The CDR3 has 16 residues. The germline CDR1 and CDR2 sequences are SGHVS and FQNEAQ. J lost 3 bases, V lost 3 bases, and 6 bases had no gene match. The CDR3 DNA sequence: TGTGCCAGCAGCTTTGGAGCGGGGGGAAACTACAATGAGCAGTTCTTC. Its translation: CASSFGAGGNYNEQFF.

The gene calls are TRBV18 and TRBJ2-3; D could derive from TRBD1 or TRBD2 (6 bases each). The CDR3 contains 15 residues. V was shortened by 6 bases and J by 2 bases, with 15 bases between the two germline ends. Germline CDR1 reads KGHSH; CDR2 reads LQKENI. The CDR3 sequence: CASSGGHAHTDTQYF. Written as DNA, the CDR3 is TGTGCCAGCTCGGGGGGACACGCGCACACAGATACGCAGTATTTT.

This clonotype was observed a handful of times. The V and J genes are TRBV5-4 and TRBJ2-5; D remains ambiguous. The CDR3 runs 12 residues. Trimming pared 3 bases from V and 6 bases from J, leaving 9 bases between. Germline CDR1 SGHNT, CDR2 YYREEE (reference sequence). CDR3 loop: CASSSPRKTQYF. The CDR3 DNA is TGTGCCAGCAGCTCGCCCCGGAAGACCCAGTACTTC.

This clonotype was counted many times. The V gene is TRBV28, the J gene TRBJ2-5, with a weak D call TRBD1 (6 bases). The CDR3 extends over 16 amino acids. The germline V gene has CDR1 MDHEN and CDR2 SYDVKM. V lost 2 bases and J lost 1, with 14 bases in between. The CDR3 is CASSLPRTDPQETQYF. The CDR3 DNA sequence: TGTGCCAGCAGTTTACCCCGGACAGACCCCCAAGAGACCCAGTACTTC.

This clonotype was found a few times. The chain uses TRBV3-1 and TRBJ2-1; tentatively, D is TRBD1 (5 bases). This CDR3 region has 11 residues. Germline CDR1 reads LGHDT; CDR2 reads YNNKEL (reference sequence). V gave up 1 base and J gave up 15 bases, with 10 bases separating them. The CDR3 coding sequence is TGTGCCAGCAGCCAAGGGACATATATGTTCTTC. Protein product: CASSQGTYMFF.

This chain connects TRBV3-1 to TRBJ1-2; 10 positions match TRBD1. CDR1 LGHDT and CDR2 YNNKEL come from the germline V gene (reference sequence). V lost 6 bases to trimming and J lost 5 bases; unmatched junction nucleotides: 6. The CDR3 contains 14 residues. The CDR3 sequence: CASRFRQGAYGYTF. Here the CDR3 DNA reads TGTGCCAGCAGATTCAGACAGGGGGCTTATGGCTACACCTTC.

This clonotype showed up just a few times. The chain employs TRBV19 and TRBJ2-4, with TRBD2 matching over 10 bases. This CDR3 is built from 17 residues. Germline V gene lookup returns CDR1 LNHDA and CDR2 SQIVND (reference sequence). With 6 bases clipped from V and 3 bases from J, the junction kept 11 bases outside the gene matches. In nucleotides, the CDR3 is TGTGCCAGTAGACAGACTCGGACTAGCGGACTCAAAAACATTCAGTACTTC. Protein sequence: CASRQTRTSGLKNIQYF.

This clonotype came up a few times. The chain is built from TRBV28 and TRBJ2-7; D is possibly TRBD1 (6 bases). Germline V gives CDR1 MDHEN, CDR2 SYDVKM. The CDR3 sequence is 13 residues long. CDR3 bases: TGTGGGTCCCAGGGGTTGGCCCCGTACGAGCAGTACTTC. Protein: CGSQGLAPYEQYF.

This clonotype occurred many times. The chain combines TRBV15 with TRBJ1-4; no clear D. V lost 5 bases to trimming and J lost 5 bases, with 9 bases between them. The germline V gene has CDR1 LNHNV and CDR2 YYDKDF (reference sequence). The CDR3 totals 13 residues. Written as DNA, the CDR3 is TGTGCCACCAGCCGGCGGGAGAATGAAAAACTGTTTTTT. It encodes CATSRRENEKLFF.

The chain combines TRBV20-1 with TRBJ1-5, with a tentative D call TRBD1 (5 bases). From germline, CDR1 is DFQATT and CDR2 SNEGSKA (reference sequence). Trimming took 3 bases from V and 1 from J, leaving 25 bases between them. This CDR3 has 19 amino acids. CDR3 protein: CSASSTTPGYSQSNQPQHF. The CDR3 bases are TGCAGTGCTAGCTCAACCACTCCAGGGTATTCGCAGAGCAATCAGCCCCAGCATTTT.

The chain joins TRBV10-3 to TRBJ2-7; 7 bases agree with TRBD1. This CDR3 has 14 residues. From germline, CDR1 is ENHRY and CDR2 SYGVKD. V lost 6 bases and J lost 1; bases outside the gene matches: 6. In DNA form, the CDR3 reads TGTGCCATCAGGAGACAGGGTGCGTCCTACGAGCAGTACTTC. This sequence encodes CAIRRQGASYEQYF.

This clonotype occurred many times. The chain links TRBV6-2 or TRBV6-3 to TRBJ1-3; 8 nucleotides align to TRBD1. Looked up from germline, CDR1 is MNHEY and CDR2 is SVGEGT. This CDR3 has 17 amino acids. The junction had 5 bases not matched to a gene; V was cut back by 1 base and J by 0 bases. The chain's CDR3 is CASSYYGQGFSGNTIYF. For the CDR3, the DNA is TGTGCCAGCAGTTACTACGGACAGGGCTTCTCTGGAAACACCATATATTTT.

The CDR3 region is CASSIAGGFGEQYF. As DNA, the CDR3 is TGTGCCAGCTCTATCGCGGGAGGATTCGGCGAGCAGTACTTC. The rearrangement joins TRBV2 to TRBJ2-7; 8 bases match TRBD2. The CDR3 is made up of 14 amino acids. Germline CDR1 is SNHLY and CDR2 is FYNNEI. The V gene end was trimmed by 8 bases and the J gene end by 6 bases; junction bases not matched to a gene: 12.

This clonotype has ten or more counts. The chain uses TRBV28 and TRBJ2-5; 12 positions agree with TRBD2. Germline V CDR1 and CDR2: MDHEN, SYDVKM. The CDR3 contains 17 residues. With 6 bases clipped from V and 5 bases from J, the junction kept 13 bases outside the gene matches. The CDR3 coding sequence is TGTGCCAGCAGCGTCGCTAGCGGGAGGGCCTGGACTGAGACCCAGTACTTC. Its protein is CASSVASGRAWTETQYF.

This clonotype has just a few counts. The V call is TRBV6-1, the J call TRBJ1-1; D call uncertain. Germline V gives CDR1 MNHNS, CDR2 SASEGT. The V and J ends lost 8 bases and 1 base respectively, with 23 bases between them. The CDR3 contains 17 residues. CDR3 protein: CASFLSFRQSPNTEAFF. The CDR3 DNA follows: TGTGCCAGCTTTTTAAGCTTCCGCCAATCCCCGAACACTGAAGCTTTCTTT.

The rearrangement links TRBV25-1 to TRBJ2-5, with 8 bases aligning to TRBD1. The V gene end was trimmed by 4 bases and the J gene end by 5 bases; junction bases not matched to a gene: 6. The CDR3 is 14 residues long. Germline-derived CDR1 and CDR2 are MGHDK and SYGVNS. Written as DNA, the CDR3 is TGTGCCAGCAGTGGGGGACAGGCCCTTGAGACCCAGTACTTC. Encoded protein: CASSGGQALETQYF.

The chain couples TRBV15 to TRBJ1-5, with a weak D call TRBD1 (6 bases). V shed 0 bases and J shed 2 bases, with 14 bases lying between them. Germline V CDR1 and CDR2: LNHNV, YYDKDF (reference sequence). This CDR3 region has 17 residues. The DNA for the CDR3 is TGTGCCACCAGCAGAGATTTGACAGGCGGAGGCAATCAGCCCCAGCATTTT. Translation gives CATSRDLTGGGNQPQHF.

This chain links TRBV20-1 with TRBJ2-7; possible D gene TRBD2, 5 bases. The length of the CDR3 is 13 residues. The germline V gene encodes CDR1 DFQATT and CDR2 SNEGSKA (reference sequence). Trimming left V 0 bases short and J 3 bases short, with 9 bases between. The CDR3 sequence: CSARDGIDYEQYF. The CDR3, as DNA: TGCAGTGCTAGAGACGGGATAGACTACGAGCAGTACTTC.

This chain uses TRBV7-2 with TRBJ1-2, with TRBD1 matching 8 bases. CDR3 length equals 12 residues. Per germline, CDR1 SGHTA and CDR2 FQGNSA. The V and J ends lost 8 bases and 6 bases, in that order; junction bases with no gene match: 5. The CDR3 DNA follows: TGTGCCAGCCGGCAGGGGGCCGATGGCTACACCTTC. This codes for CASRQGADGYTF.